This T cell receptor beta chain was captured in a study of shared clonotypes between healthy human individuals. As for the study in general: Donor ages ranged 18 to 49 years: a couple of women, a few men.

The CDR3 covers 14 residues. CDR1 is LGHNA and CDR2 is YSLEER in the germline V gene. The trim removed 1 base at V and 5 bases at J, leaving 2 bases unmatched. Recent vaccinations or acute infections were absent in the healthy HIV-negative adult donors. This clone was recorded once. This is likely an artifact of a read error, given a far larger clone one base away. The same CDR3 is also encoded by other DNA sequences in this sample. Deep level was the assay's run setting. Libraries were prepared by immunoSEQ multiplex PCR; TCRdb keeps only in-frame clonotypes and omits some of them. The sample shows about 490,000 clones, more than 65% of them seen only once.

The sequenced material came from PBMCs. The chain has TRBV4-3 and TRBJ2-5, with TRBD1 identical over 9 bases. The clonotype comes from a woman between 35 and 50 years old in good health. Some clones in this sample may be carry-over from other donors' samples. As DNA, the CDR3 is TGCGCCAGCAGCCAAGGGGACAGGGATGAGACCCAGTACTTC. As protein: CASSQGDRDETQYF.